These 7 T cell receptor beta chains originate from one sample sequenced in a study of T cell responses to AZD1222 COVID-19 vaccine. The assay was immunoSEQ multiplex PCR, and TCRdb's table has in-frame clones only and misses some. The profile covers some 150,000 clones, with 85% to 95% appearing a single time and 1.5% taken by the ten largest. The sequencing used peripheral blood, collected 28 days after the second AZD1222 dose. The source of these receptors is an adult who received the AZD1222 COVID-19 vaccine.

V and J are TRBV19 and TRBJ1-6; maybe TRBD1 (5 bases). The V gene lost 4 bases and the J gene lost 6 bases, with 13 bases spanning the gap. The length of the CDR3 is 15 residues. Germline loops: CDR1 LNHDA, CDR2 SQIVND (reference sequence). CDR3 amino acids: CASSNYKGSNSPLHF. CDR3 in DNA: TGTGCCAGTAGTAACTACAAGGGGAGTAATTCACCCCTCCACTTT.

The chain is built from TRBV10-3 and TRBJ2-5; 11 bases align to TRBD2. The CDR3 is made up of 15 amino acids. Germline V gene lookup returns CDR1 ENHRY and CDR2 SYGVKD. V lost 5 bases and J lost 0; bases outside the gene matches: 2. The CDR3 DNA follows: TGTGCCATCAGTCCGGGACTAGCGGACCAAGAGACCCAGTACTTC. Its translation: CAISPGLADQETQYF.

CDR3 loop: CASSQGVWSTEAFF. The CDR3 coding sequence is TGCGCCAGCAGCCAAGGGGTATGGAGCACTGAAGCTTTCTTT. The chain is built from TRBV4-1 and TRBJ1-1, with D unclear. With 1 base removed from V and 4 bases from J, the gap between germline ends came to 10 bases. The CDR3 spans 14 residues. Germline CDR1 and CDR2: MGHRA and YSYEKL.

The CDR3 DNA sequence: TGTGCCAGCAGTGACGGGCGGGTACAAAGAGGAAACACCATATATTTT. As protein: CASSDGRVQRGNTIYF. V is TRBV6-1 and J is TRBJ1-3, with D unresolved. CDR3 length: 16 residues. Trimming left V 3 bases short and J 4 bases short, with 16 bases between. Looked up from germline, CDR1 is MNHNS and CDR2 is SASEGT.

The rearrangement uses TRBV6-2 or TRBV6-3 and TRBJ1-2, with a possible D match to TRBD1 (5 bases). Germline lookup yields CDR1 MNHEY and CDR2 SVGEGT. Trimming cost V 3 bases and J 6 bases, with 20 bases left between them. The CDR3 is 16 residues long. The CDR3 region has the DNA TGTGCCAGCAGTTATATTGAGAAAAGGACAAGGAATGGCTACACCTTC. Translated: CASSYIEKRTRNGYTF.

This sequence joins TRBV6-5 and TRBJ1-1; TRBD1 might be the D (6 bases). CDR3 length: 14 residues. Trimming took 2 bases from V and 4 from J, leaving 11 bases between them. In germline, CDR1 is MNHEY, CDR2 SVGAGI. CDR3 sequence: CASSYAQGSTEAFF. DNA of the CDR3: TGTGCCAGCAGTTACGCACAGGGTTCCACTGAAGCTTTCTTT.

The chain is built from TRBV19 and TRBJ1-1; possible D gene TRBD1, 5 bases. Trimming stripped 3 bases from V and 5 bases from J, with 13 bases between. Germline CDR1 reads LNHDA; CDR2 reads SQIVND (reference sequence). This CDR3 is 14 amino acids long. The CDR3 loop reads CASSIGGVRTEAFF. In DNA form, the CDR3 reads TGTGCCAGTAGTATTGGGGGGGTAAGGACTGAAGCTTTCTTT.